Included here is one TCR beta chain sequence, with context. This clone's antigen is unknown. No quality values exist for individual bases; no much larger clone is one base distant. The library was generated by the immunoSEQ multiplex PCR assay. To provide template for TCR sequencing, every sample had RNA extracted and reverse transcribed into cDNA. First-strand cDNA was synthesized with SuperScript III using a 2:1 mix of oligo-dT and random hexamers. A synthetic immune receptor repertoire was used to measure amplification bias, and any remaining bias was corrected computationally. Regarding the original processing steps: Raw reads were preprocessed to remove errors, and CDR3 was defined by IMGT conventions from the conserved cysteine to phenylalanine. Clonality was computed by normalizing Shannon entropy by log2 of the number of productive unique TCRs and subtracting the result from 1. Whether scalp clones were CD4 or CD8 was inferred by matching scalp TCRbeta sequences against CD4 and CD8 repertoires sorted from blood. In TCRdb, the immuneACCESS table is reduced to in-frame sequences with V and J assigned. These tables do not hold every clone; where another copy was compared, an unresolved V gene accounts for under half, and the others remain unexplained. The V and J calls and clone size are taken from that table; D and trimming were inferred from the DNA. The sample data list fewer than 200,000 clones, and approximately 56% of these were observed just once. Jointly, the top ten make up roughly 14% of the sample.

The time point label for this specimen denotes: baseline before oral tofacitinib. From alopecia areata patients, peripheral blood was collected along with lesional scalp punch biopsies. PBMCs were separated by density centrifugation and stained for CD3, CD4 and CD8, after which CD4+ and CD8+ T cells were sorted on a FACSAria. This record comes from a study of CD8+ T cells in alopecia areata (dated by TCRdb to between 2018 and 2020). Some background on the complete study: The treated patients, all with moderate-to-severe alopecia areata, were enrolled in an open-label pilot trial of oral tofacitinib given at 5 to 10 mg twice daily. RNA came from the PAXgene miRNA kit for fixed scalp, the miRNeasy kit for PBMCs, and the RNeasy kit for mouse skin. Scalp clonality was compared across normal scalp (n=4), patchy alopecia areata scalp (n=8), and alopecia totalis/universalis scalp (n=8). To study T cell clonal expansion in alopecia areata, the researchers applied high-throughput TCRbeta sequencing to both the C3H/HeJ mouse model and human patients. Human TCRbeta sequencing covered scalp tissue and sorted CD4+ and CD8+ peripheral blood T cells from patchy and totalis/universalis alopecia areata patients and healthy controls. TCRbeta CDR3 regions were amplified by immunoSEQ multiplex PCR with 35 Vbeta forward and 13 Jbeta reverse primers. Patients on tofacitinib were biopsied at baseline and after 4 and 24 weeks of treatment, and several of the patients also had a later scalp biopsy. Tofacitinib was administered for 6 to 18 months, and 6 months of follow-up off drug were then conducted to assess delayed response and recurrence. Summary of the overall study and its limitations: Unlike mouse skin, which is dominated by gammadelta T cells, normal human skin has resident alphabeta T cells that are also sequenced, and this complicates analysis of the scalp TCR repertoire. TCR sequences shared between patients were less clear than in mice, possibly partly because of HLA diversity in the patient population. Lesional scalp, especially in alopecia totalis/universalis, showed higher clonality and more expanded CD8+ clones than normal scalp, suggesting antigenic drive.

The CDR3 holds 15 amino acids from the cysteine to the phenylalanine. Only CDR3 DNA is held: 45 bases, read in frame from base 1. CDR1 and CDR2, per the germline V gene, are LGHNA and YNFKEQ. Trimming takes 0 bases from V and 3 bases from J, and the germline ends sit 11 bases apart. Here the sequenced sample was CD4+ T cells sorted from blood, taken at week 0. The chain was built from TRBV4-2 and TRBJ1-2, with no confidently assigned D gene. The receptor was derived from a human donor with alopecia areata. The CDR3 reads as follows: CASSQDLMGYYGYTF. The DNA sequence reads TGTGCCAGCAGCCAAGATTTAATGGGGTACTATGGCTACACCTTC.